The subject of this entry is one T cell receptor beta chain. Its antigen is not identified. Sequencing was performed with immunoSEQ multiplex PCR; in TCRdb, only in-frame clones are kept and a portion is missing. The profile shows 150,000 to 200,000 clones, about 85% of them singletons. Between the trimmed V and J ends, which lost 1 base and 5 bases, there was a span of 12 bases. CDR3 length: 14 amino acids. Germline loops: CDR1 GTSNPN, CDR2 SVGIG (reference sequence). The data stem from a study of cytomegalovirus exposure and HLA in healthy donors. The study's findings and limits: The finding came from a later analysis; first-cohort TCR clusters tended to co-occur in the 110 or so validation repertoires. Many donors shared some public TCRs, even though most TCR sequences were rare.

Sequencing was performed on PBMCs. This sequence originates from a young man in good health and CMV-seropositive. The chain links TRBV30 to TRBJ1-5; possible D gene TRBD1, 6 bases. The CDR3 region is CAWSELGADQPQHF. CDR3 DNA sequence: TGTGCCTGGAGTGAATTGGGGGCGGATCAGCCCCAGCATTTT.